This record looks at one T cell receptor (beta chain) sequence and its context. What it binds is unknown. These data belong to a study of T cell responses to AZD1222 COVID-19 vaccine. On the study more broadly: Doses given second, at about 4 or about 12 weeks, were pooled. The study's findings and limits: Most donors were white British, females outnumbered males, and clonal diversity was possibly underestimated.

V gave up 0 bases and J gave up 9 bases, with 19 bases separating them. Germline CDR1 and CDR2: SGHRS and YFSETQ. CDR3 length: 16 residues. TCRdb's copy holds only in-frame clones and misses some; the assay was immunoSEQ multiplex PCR. The sample lists around 140,000 clones, around 87% occurring once. V gene TRBV5-1 combines with J gene TRBJ2-1; D is possibly TRBD2 (6 bases). This clonotype was sampled from an adult in good health. Here the sequenced sample was peripheral blood, taken on day 0 of AZD1222 vaccination. The CDR3 DNA reads as TGCGCCAGCAGCTTGGGGTTGGCGGGGAAGTTGCTTGAGCAGTTCTTC. This codes for CASSLGLAGKLLEQFF. Using reference TRBV5-1 and TRBJ2-1 for the parts outside the CDR3, the full variable domain is KAGVTQTPRYLIKTRGQQVTLSCSPISGHRSVSWYQQTPGQGLQFLFEYFSETQRNKGNFPGRFSGRQFSNSRSEMNVSTLELGDSALYLCASSLGLAGKLLEQFFGPGTRLTVL.